A single sample gave rise to the 10 T cell receptor beta chains below, sequenced in a study of T cell changes during pregnancy in multiple sclerosis. Assay: immunoSEQ multiplex PCR; the TCRdb copy retains only in-frame clones and omits some. The repertoire has tens of thousands of clones, 80% to 95% of them found once; the top ten carry 1.5% to 2.5%. This material consisted of peripheral blood, taken in the second trimester of pregnancy. These receptors originate from a female donor with multiple sclerosis, enrolled in a pregnancy study.

V gene TRBV4-3 combines with J gene TRBJ1-1; D is ambiguous. Germline loops: CDR1 LGHNA, CDR2 YSLEER. V was trimmed by 2 bases and J by 5 bases, leaving 12 bases between them. There are 14 residues in the CDR3. The CDR3 DNA reads TGCGCCAGCAGCCAAAGCCCCCGGGGTACTGAAGCTTTCTTT. This sequence encodes CASSQSPRGTEAFF.

The chain combines TRBV9 with TRBJ1-1; 8 positions agree with TRBD1. Trimming cost V 0 bases and J 8 bases; bases outside gene matches: 6. The CDR3 is made up of 14 amino acids. The germline gives CDR1 SGDLS, CDR2 YYNGEE. The DNA for the CDR3 is TGTGCCAGCAGCGTAGTAACAGGGGGGAGAGAAGCTTTCTTT. Its translation is CASSVVTGGREAFF. Looking up the rest from reference TRBV9 and TRBJ1-1 gives the full variable domain: DSGVTQTPKHLITATGQRVTLRCSPRSGDLSVYWYQQSLDQGLQFLIQYYNGEERAKGNILERFSAQQFPDLHSELNLSSLELGDSALYFCASSVVTGGREAFFGQGTRLTVV.

The CDR3 nucleotides read TGTGCCAGCTCACCCACCGGGACAGGGGTAGAGACCCAGTACTTC. Translated, it gives CASSPTGTGVETQYF. The rearrangement joins TRBV18 to TRBJ2-5, with 10 bases matching TRBD1. The germline V gene has CDR1 KGHSH and CDR2 LQKENI. J lost 4 bases, V lost 3 bases, and 5 bases had no gene match. CDR3 size: 15 residues. Supplemented by reference TRBV18 and TRBJ2-5, the full variable domain reads NAGVMQNPRHLVRRRGQEARLRCSPMKGHSHVYWYRQLPEEGLKFMVYLQKENIIDESGMPKERFSAEFPKEGPSILRIQQVVRGDSAAYFCASSPTGTGVETQYFGPGTRLLVL.

This rearrangement joins TRBV7-8 to TRBJ2-4, with D possibly being TRBD1 (5 bases). The germline CDR1 and CDR2 sequences are SGHVS and FQNEAQ. The CDR3 extends over 12 amino acids. V lost 7 bases and J lost 6, with 10 bases in between. The chain's CDR3 is CASTSDRNIQYF. CDR3 DNA: TGTGCCAGCACCTCAGACAGAAACATTCAGTACTTC.

The genes are TRBV18 and TRBJ2-2; D remains ambiguous. The CDR3 extends over 12 amino acids. The V end was cut by 3 bases, the J end by 6 bases, with 5 bases between. In germline, CDR1 is KGHSH, CDR2 LQKENI. The CDR3, as DNA: TGTGCCAGCTCACCCAACTCCGGGGAGCTGTTTTTT. It translates to CASSPNSGELFF.

The rearrangement uses TRBV27 and TRBJ1-6, with D unresolved. The length of the CDR3 is 16 residues. CDR1 and CDR2 from the germline V gene are MNHEY and SMNVEV (reference sequence). V was pared by 2 bases and J by 0 bases, with 8 bases between. CDR3 bases: TGTGCCAGCAGTTTAAAGAAGAGCTCCTATAATTCACCCCTCCACTTT. This gives the protein CASSLKKSSYNSPLHF.

The V call is TRBV4-1, the J call TRBJ2-1; 16 bases are shared with TRBD2. Germline values: CDR1 MGHRA, CDR2 YSYEKL. The CDR3 consists of 17 residues. The V gene end was trimmed by 0 bases and the J gene end by 4 bases; junction bases not matched to a gene: 0. CDR3 sequence reads: CASSQEGLAGGYNEQFF. The CDR3 nucleotides are TGCGCCAGCAGCCAAGAGGGACTAGCGGGAGGGTACAATGAGCAGTTCTTC.

The chain joins TRBV6-5 to TRBJ1-1, with D possibly being TRBD1 (6 bases). V lost 8 bases, J lost 1 base, and 11 bases lay in between. CDR1 is MNHEY, CDR2 SVGAGI, per germline. The CDR3 loop spans 13 amino acids. For the CDR3, the DNA is TGTGCCAGCCGACTGACAGGGAACACTGAAGCTTTCTTT. Its protein is CASRLTGNTEAFF.

The chain joins TRBV11-2 to TRBJ2-7; TRBD1 matches 7 bases. Per germline, CDR1 SGHAT and CDR2 FQNNGV. This CDR3 is built from 17 residues. V lost 5 bases, J lost 4 bases, and 17 bases stayed unmatched. The CDR3 coding sequence is TGTGCCAGCAGCGAACACACTTCCGGGACAGTTAATTACGAGCAGTACTTC. Translating gives CASSEHTSGTVNYEQYF.

The V call is TRBV6-5, the J call TRBJ2-3; 7 bases align to TRBD1. Germline CDR1 MNHEY, CDR2 SVGAGI. J was trimmed by 8 bases and V by 2 bases; bases with no gene match: 10. This CDR3 is 15 amino acids long. CDR3 nucleotide sequence: TGTGCCAGCAGTTACCGGACAGGTGCCGGCGGTACGCAGTATTTT. Translating gives CASSYRTGAGGTQYF.